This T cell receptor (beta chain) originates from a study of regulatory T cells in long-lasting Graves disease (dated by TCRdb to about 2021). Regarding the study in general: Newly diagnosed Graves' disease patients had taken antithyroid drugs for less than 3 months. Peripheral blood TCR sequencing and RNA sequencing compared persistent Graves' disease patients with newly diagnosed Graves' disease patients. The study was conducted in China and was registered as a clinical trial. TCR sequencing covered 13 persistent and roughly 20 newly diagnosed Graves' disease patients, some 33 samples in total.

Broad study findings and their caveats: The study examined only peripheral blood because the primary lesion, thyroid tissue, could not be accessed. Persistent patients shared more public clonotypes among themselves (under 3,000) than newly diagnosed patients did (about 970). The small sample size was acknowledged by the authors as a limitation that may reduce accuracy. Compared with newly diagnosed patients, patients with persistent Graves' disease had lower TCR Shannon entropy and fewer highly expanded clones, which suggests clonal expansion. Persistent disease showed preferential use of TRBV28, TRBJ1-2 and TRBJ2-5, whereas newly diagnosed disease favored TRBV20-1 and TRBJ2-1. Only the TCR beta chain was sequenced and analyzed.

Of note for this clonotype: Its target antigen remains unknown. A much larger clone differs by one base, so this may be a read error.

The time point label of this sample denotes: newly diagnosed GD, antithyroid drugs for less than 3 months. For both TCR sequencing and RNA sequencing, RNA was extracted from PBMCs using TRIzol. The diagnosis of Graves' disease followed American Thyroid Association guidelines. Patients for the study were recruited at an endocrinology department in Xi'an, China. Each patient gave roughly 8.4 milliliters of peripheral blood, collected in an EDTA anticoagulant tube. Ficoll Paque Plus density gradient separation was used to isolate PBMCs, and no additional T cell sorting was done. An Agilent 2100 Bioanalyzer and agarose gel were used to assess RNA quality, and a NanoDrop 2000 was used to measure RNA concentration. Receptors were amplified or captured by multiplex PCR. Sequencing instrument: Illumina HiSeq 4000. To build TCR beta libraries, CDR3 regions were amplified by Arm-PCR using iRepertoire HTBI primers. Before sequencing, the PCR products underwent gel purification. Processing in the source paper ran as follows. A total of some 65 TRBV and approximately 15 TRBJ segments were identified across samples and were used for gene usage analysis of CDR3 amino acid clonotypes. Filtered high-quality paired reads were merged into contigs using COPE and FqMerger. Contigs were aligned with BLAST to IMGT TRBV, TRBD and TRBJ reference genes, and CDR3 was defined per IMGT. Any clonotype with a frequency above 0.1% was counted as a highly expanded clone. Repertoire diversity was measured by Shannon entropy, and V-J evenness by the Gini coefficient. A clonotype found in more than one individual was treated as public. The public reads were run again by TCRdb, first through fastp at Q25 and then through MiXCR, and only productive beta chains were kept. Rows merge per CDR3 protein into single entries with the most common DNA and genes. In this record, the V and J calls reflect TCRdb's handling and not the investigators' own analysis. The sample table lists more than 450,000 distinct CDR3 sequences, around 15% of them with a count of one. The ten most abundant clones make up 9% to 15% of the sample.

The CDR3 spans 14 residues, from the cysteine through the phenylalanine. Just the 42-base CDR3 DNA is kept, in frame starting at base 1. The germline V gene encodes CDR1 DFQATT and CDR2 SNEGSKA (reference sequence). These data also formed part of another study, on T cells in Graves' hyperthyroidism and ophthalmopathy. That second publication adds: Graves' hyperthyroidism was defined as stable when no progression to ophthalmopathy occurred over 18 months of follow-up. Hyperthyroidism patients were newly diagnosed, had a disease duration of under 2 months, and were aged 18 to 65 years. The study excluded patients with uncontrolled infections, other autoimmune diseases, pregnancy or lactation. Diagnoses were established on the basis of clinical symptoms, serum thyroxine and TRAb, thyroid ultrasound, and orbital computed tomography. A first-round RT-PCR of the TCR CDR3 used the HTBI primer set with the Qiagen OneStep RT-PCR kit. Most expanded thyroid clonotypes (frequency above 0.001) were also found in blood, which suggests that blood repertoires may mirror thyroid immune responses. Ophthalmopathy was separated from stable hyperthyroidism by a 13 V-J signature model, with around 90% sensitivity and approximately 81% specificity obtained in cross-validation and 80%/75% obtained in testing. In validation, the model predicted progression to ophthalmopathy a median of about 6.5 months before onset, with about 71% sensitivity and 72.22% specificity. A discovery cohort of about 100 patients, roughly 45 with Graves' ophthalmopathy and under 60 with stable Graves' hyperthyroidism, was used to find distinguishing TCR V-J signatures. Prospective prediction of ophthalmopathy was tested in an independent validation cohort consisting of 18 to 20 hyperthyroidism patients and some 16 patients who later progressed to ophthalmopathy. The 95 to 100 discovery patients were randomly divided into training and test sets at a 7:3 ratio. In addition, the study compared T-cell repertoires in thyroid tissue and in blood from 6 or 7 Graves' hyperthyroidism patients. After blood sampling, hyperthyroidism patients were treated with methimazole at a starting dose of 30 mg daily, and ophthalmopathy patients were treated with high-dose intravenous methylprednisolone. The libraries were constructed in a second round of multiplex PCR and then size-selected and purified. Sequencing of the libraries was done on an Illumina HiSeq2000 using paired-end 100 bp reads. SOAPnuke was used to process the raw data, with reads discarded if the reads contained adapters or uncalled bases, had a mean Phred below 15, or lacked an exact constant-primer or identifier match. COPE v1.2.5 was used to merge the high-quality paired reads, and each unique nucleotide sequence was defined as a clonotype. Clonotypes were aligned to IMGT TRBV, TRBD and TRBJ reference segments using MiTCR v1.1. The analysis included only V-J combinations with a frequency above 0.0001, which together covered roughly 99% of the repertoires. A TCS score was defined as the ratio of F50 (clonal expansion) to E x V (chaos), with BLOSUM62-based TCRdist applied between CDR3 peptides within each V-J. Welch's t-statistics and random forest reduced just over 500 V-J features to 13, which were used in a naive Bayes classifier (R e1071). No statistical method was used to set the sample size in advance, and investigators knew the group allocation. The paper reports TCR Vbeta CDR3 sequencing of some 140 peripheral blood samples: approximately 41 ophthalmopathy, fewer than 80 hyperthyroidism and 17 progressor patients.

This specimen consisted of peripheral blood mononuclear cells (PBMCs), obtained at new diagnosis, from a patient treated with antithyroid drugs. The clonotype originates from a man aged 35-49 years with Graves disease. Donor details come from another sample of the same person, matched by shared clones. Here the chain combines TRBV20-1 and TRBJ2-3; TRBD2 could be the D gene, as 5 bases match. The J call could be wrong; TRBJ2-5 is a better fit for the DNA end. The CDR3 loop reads CSARDTGSGETQYF. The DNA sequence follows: TGCAGTGCTAGAGATACTGGATCGGGGGAGACCCAGTACTTC.